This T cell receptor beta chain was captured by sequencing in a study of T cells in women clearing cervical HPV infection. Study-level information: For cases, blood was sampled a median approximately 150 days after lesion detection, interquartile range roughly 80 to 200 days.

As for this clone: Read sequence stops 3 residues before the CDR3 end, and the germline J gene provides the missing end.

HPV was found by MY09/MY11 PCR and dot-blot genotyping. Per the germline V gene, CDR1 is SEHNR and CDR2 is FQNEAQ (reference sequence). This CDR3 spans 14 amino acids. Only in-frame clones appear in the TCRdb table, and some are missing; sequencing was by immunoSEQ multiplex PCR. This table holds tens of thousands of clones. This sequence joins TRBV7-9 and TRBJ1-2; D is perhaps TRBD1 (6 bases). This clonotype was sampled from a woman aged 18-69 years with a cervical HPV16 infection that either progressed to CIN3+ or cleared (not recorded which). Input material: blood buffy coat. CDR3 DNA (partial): TGTGCCAGCAGCGTTAGCGGGGGGGCCGAGACA. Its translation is CASSVSGGAET. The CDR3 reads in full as CASSVSGGAETYTF.